The rows below give T cell receptor beta chains drawn from one sample of a study of identical twins. Via MiXCR, TCRdb re-called the 5' RACE reads, giving one row per CDR3 protein. Among approximately 890,000 distinct CDR3 sequences listed, 12% were seen once. These data were also filed under a second study, of yellow fever vaccine responses in identical twins.

Material for sequencing was PBMCs. The receptors were gathered from a woman aged 18-35 years in good health. CDR3s include the opening cysteine and the closing phenylalanine or tryptophan. The order of the fields is J gene, D gene, V gene, clone size, CDR3 DNA, CDR3 protein. D genes are given only for firm matches. The size of a clone is reported for some rows only, either as once, few or many, or as a class for expanded clones.

j_gene: TRBJ2-2; d_gene: TRBD2; v_gene: TRBV7-8; abundance: -; CDR3nt: TGTGCCAGCAGCTCCTTACTAGCGGGGGGTATGGACACCGGGGAGCTGTTTTTT; CDR3aa: CASSSLLAGGMDTGELFF
j_gene: TRBJ2-5; d_gene: TRBD2; v_gene: TRBV4-2; abundance: few; CDR3nt: TGTGCCAGCAGCCAAGACGACAGCGGGGCACCAGAGACCCAGTACTTC; CDR3aa: CASSQDDSGAPETQYF
j_gene: TRBJ2-3; d_gene: TRBD1; v_gene: TRBV2; abundance: many; CDR3nt: TGTGCCAGCAGATCTCCGGGACAGGGATTAGATACGCAGTATTTT; CDR3aa: CASRSPGQGLDTQYF
j_gene: TRBJ2-3; d_gene: -; v_gene: TRBV6-2/TRBV6-3; abundance: few; CDR3nt: TGTGCCAGCAGCCAGCCCTTAGATACGCAGTATTTT; CDR3aa: CASSQPLDTQYF
j_gene: TRBJ2-7; d_gene: TRBD1; v_gene: TRBV20-1; abundance: few; CDR3nt: TGCAGTGCTAGAAGGATGGCAGGGGGCCAACTCTCCTACGAGCAGTACTTC; CDR3aa: CSARRMAGGQLSYEQYF
j_gene: TRBJ1-6; d_gene: -; v_gene: TRBV6-5; abundance: -; CDR3nt: TGTGCCAGCAGTTACTCGAGGTCAGGACAAGGGTCACCCCTCCACTTT; CDR3aa: CASSYSRSGQGSPLHF
j_gene: TRBJ2-5; d_gene: TRBD2; v_gene: TRBV28; abundance: -; CDR3nt: TGTGCCAGCAGTTCACCGGGACTAGCACTGTCACAGTACTTC; CDR3aa: CASSSPGLALSQYF
j_gene: TRBJ2-3; d_gene: TRBD1; v_gene: TRBV5-1; abundance: few; CDR3nt: TGCGCCAGCAGCCGACGGGGACAGGGTCCCACAGATACGCAGTATTTT; CDR3aa: CASSRRGQGPTDTQYF
j_gene: TRBJ2-1; d_gene: -; v_gene: TRBV29-1; abundance: many; CDR3nt: TGCAGCGTTGATCCTGGGGAGCAGTTCTTC; CDR3aa: CSVDPGEQFF
j_gene: TRBJ2-2; d_gene: -; v_gene: TRBV12-3/TRBV12-4; abundance: -; CDR3nt: TGTGCCAGCGGTACTCCGGGACTTGTCACCGGGGAGCTGTTTTTT; CDR3aa: CASGTPGLVTGELFF
j_gene: TRBJ2-7; d_gene: -; v_gene: TRBV6-1; abundance: few; CDR3nt: TGTGCCAGCACCGAACGGGGTATCTCCTACGAGCAGTACTTC; CDR3aa: CASTERGISYEQYF
j_gene: TRBJ1-2; d_gene: -; v_gene: TRBV12-3/TRBV12-4; abundance: -; CDR3nt: TGTGCCAGCAGTTCCGCCGGGACACATTATGGCTACACCTTC; CDR3aa: CASSSAGTHYGYTF
j_gene: TRBJ1-1; d_gene: -; v_gene: TRBV5-1; abundance: -; CDR3nt: TGCGCCAGCATGGACGGTGGGCCTGAAGCTTTCTTT; CDR3aa: CASMDGGPEAFF
j_gene: TRBJ1-1; d_gene: TRBD1; v_gene: TRBV5-1; abundance: many; CDR3nt: TGTGCCAGCAGCCTTGGACAGGGGGCCACTGAAGCTTTCTTT; CDR3aa: CASSLGQGATEAFF
j_gene: TRBJ2-5; d_gene: -; v_gene: TRBV7-2; abundance: few; CDR3nt: TGTGCCAGCAGCTTAGTCGGGGGCCGCCTAGAGACCCAGTACTTC; CDR3aa: CASSLVGGRLETQYF